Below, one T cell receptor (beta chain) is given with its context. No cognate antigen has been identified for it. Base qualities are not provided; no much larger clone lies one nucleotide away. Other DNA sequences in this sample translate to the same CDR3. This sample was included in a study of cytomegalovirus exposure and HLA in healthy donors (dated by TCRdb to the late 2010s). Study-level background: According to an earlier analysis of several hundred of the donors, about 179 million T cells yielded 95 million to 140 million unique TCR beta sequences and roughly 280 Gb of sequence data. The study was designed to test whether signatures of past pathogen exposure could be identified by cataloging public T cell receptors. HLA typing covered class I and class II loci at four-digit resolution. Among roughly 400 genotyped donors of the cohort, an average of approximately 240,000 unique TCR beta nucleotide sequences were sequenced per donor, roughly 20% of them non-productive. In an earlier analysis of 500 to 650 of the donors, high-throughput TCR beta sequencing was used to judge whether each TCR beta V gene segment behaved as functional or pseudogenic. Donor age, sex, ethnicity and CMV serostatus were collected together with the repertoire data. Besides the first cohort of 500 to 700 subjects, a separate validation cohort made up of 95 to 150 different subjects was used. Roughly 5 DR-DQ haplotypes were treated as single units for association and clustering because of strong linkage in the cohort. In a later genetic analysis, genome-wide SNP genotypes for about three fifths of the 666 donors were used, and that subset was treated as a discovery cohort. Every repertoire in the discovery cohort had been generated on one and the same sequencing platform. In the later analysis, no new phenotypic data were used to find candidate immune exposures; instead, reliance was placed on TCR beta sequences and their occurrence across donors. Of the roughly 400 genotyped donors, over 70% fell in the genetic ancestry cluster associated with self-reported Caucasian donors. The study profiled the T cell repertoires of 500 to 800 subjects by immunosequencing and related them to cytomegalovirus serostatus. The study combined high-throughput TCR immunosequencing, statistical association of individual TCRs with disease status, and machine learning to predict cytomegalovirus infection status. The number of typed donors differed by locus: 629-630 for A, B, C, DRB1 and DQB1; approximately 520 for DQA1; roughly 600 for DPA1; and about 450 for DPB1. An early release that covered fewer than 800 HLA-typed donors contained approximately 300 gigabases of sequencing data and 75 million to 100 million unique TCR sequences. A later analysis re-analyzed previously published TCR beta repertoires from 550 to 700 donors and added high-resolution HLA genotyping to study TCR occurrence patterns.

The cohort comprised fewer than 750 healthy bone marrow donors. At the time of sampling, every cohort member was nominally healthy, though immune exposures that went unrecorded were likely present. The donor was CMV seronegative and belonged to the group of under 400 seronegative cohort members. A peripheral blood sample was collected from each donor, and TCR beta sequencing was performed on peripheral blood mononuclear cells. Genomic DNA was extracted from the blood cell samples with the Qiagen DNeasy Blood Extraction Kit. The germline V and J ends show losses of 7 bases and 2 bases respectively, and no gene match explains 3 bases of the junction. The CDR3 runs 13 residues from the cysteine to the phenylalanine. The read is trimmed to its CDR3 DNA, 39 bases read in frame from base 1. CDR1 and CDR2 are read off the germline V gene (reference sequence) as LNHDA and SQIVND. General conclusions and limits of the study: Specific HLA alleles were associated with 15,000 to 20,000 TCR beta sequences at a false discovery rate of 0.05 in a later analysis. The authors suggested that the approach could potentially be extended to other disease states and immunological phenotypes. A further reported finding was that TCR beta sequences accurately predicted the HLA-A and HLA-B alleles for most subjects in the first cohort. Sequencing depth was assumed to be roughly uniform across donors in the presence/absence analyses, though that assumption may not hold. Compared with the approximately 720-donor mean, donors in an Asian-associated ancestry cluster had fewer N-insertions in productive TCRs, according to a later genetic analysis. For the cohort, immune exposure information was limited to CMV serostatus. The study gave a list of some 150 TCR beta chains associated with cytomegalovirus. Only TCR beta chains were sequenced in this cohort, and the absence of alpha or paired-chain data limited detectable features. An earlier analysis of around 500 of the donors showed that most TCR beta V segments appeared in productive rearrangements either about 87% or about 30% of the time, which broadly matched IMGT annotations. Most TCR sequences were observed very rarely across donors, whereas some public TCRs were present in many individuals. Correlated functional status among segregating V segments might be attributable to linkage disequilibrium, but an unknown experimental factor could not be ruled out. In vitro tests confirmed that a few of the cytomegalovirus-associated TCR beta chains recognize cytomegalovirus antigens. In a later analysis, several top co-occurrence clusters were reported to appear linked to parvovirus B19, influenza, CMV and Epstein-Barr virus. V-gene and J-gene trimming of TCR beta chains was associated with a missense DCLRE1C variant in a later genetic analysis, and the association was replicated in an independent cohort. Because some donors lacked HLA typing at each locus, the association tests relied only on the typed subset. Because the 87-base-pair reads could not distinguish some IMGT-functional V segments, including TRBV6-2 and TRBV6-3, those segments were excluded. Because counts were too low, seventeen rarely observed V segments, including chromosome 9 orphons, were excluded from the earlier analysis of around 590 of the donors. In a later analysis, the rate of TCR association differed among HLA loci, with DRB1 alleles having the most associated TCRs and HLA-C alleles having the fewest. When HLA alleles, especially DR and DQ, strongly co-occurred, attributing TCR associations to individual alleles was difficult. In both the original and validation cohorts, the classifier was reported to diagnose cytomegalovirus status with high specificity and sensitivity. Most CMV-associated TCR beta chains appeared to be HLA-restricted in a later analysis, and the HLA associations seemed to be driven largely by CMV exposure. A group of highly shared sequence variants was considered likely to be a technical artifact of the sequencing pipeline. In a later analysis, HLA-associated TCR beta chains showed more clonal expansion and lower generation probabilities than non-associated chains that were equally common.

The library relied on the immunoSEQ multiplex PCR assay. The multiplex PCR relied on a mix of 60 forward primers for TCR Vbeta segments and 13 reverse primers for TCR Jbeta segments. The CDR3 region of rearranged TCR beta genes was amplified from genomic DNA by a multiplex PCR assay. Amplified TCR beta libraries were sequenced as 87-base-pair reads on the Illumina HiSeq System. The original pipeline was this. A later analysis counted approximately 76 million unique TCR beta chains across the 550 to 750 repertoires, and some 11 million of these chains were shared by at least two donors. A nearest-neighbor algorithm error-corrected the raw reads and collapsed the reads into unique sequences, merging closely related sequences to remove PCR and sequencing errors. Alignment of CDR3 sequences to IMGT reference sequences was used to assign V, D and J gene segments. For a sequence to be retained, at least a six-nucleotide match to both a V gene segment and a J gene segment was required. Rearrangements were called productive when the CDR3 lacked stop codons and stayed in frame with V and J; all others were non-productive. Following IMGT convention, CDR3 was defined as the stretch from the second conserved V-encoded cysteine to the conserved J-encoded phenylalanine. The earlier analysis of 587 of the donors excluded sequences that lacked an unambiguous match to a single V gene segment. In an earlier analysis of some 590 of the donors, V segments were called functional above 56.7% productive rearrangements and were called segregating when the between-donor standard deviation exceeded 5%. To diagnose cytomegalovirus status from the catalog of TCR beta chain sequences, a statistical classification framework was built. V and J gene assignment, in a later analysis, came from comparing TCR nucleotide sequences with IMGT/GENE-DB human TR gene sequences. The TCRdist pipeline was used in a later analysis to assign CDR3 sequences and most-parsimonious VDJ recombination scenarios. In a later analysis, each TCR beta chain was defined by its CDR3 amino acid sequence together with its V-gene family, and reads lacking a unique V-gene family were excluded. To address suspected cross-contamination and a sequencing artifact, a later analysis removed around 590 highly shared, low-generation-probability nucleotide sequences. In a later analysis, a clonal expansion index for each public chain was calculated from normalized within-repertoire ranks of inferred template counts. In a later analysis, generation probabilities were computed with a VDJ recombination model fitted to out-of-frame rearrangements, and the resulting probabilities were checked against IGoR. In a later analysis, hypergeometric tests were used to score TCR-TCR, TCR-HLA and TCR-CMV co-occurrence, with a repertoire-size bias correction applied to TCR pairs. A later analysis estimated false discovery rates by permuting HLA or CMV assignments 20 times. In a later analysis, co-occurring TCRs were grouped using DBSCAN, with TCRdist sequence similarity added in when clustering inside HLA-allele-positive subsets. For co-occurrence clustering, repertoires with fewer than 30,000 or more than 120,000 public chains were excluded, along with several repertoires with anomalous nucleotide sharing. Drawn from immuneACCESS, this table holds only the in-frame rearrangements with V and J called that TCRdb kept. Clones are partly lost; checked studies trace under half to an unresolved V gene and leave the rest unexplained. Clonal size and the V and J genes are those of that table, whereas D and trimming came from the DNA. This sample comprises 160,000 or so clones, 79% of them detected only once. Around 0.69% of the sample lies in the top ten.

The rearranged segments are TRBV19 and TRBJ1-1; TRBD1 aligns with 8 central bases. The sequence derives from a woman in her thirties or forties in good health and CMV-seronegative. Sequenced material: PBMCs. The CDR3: CASNGQGNTEAFF. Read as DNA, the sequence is TGTGCCAGTAATGGACAGGGCAACACTGAAGCTTTCTTT.